The 3 T cell receptor beta chains presented below share a single source sample, sequenced in a study of technical replicates of blood from a few donors. Using immunoSEQ multiplex PCR, the repertoire was profiled, and TCRdb retains in-frame clones only, with some absent. Of 70,000 to 90,000 clones listed, roughly 94% are singletons. Sequencing was done on a sample of T cells isolated from PBMCs. The receptors were sampled from a human donor in good health.

The gene calls are TRBV30 and TRBJ2-1; TRBD1 is a possible D gene (6 bases). This CDR3 is 13 amino acids long. Germline CDR1 and CDR2: GTSNPN and SVGIG (reference sequence). The V end lost 0 bases, the J end lost 8 bases, and 11 bases lay between the germline ends. The CDR3 sequence is CAWSVLRGDEQFF. The CDR3 DNA follows: TGTGCCTGGAGTGTACTCAGGGGTGATGAGCAGTTCTTC.

The chain has TRBV29-1 and TRBJ1-2, with 9 bases fitting TRBD1. The germline gives CDR1 SQVTM, CDR2 ANQGSEA. The V gene end was trimmed by 3 bases and the J gene end by 6 bases; junction bases not matched to a gene: 11. This CDR3 has 15 residues. CDR3 nucleotide sequence: TGCAGCGTTGAGCGTATTGGTCGGACAGGGGATGGCTACACCTTC. It translates to CSVERIGRTGDGYTF.

This rearrangement joins TRBV7-9 to TRBJ2-1; 11 bases line up with TRBD2. Trimming cost V 6 bases and J 6 bases; bases outside gene matches: 7. CDR3 size: 15 residues. Germline CDR1 SEHNR, CDR2 FQNEAQ (reference sequence). In DNA form, the CDR3 reads TGTGCCAGCAGATTTACTAGCGGGAGAACCAATGAGCAGTTCTTC. Protein product: CASRFTSGRTNEQFF.